This T cell receptor (beta chain) was observed in a study of human T cells and chemical hapten exposure. Study in general: DPC 0.01% went on the upper back by patch test, with reading at 6 days.

TCRdb re-derived calls from the RACE reads in MiXCR, one entry per CDR3 protein. The sample lists about 97,000 distinct CDR3 sequences, roughly 27% seen once, with 9% to 12% in the top ten. This clonotype was observed a handful of times. The V end was cut by 6 bases, the J end by 0 bases, with 8 bases between. The length of the CDR3 is 13 residues. Time point indicated: patch test 3, about 24 weeks after DPC sensitization. Treatment in this sample: therapeutic diphenylcyclopropenone sensitization with weekly scalp DPC. The chain uses TRBV12-3 or TRBV12-4 and TRBJ1-2, with D unresolved. The source was whole blood, collected in connection with sensitization to the hapten diphenylcyclopropenone (DPC). The receptor was derived from a middle-aged man with alopecia areata. Some clones in this sample may be carry-over from other donors' samples. CDR3 sequence reads: CASRRGTNYGYTF. CDR3 nucleotides: TGTGCCAGCAGACGAGGGACTAACTATGGCTACACCTTC.